A single T cell receptor beta chain is shown here with its context. Data came from immunoSEQ multiplex PCR; TCRdb stores just in-frame clones and leaves some out. Among some 44,000 clones listed, less than 90% were seen once. This sample is drawn from a study of OX40 agonist ivuxolimab in advanced cancers. At the level of the study: Clinicians treated patients with ivuxolimab, an agonistic anti-OX40 (CD134) antibody. Three partial responders included one hepatocellular carcinoma patient and two cutaneous melanoma patients.

CDR3 length equals 13 residues. Trimming pared 6 bases from V and 10 bases from J, leaving 16 bases between. CDR1 MNHNY and CDR2 SVGAGI come from the germline V gene (reference sequence). Sequenced material: CD4+ or CD8+ T cells sorted from blood, taken in a trial of the OX40 agonist ivuxolimab. This TCR was recovered from an adult with an advanced solid tumor such as melanoma, head and neck, liver or kidney cancer. The genes are TRBV6-6 and TRBJ1-5; no definite D call. The CDR3: CASSNNPGSPQHF. The CDR3, as DNA: TGTGCCAGCAGCAACAACCCCGGTAGTCCCCAGCATTTT.